This entry describes one TCR beta chain. The sample belongs to a study of blood T cells in healthy people across ages. Aged about 6 to 95, donors were systemically healthy Caucasians from Russia. This CDR3 is 15 amino acids long. In germline, CDR1 is DFQATT, CDR2 SNEGSKA (reference sequence). The V gene lost 3 bases and the J gene lost 0 bases, with 14 bases spanning the gap. A J-beta primer mix and a sample-barcoded 5' primer were used in a second PCR of roughly 6 to 12 cycles. TCRdb reprocessed the 5' RACE reads with MiXCR, giving one entry per CDR3 protein. The data contain around 1.7 million distinct CDR3 sequences, 28% of them singletons.

The sequencing input was blood. V gene TRBV20-1 combines with J gene TRBJ1-2; D call uncertain. The receptor was isolated from a woman younger than 45 in good health. The CDR3 protein is CSARATEAANYGYTF. CDR3 nucleotide sequence: TGCAGTGCTAGGGCCACAGAGGCAGCTAACTATGGCTACACCTTC.